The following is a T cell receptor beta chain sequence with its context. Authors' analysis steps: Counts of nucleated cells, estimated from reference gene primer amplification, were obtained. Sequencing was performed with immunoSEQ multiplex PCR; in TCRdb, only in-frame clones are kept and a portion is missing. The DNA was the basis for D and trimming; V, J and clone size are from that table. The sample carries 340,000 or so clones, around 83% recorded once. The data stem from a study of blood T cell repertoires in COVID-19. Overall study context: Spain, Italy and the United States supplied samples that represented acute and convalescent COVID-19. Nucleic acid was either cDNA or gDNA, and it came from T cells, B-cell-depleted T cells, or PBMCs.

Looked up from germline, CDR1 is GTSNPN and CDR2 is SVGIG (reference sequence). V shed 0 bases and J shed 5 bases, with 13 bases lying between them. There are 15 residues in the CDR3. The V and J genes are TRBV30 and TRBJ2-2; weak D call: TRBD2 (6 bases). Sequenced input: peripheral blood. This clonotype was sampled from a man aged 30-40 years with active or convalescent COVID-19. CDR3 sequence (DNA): TGTGCCTGGAGTGTAGGAGGGCCTTGGACCGGGGAGCTGTTTTTT. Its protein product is CAWSVGGPWTGELFF.